Below are 7 T cell receptor beta chains sequenced from a single sample in a study of blood T cell repertoires in COVID-19. Sequenced by immunoSEQ multiplex PCR; TCRdb stores in-frame clones only, minus some. The sample consists of 100,000 or so clones, approximately 86% of them appearing once. Sequences were obtained from peripheral blood. Every receptor here comes from a woman aged 60-75 years in a cohort sampled during active or convalescent COVID-19.

Written as DNA, the CDR3 is TGTGCCAGCAGCTTAGCCCCCCTGACAGGCCGGAACACTGAAGCTTTCTTT. Translation gives CASSLAPLTGRNTEAFF. The chain couples TRBV7-2 to TRBJ1-1; tentative D call: TRBD1 (6 bases). V was clipped by 0 bases and J by 1 base, with 15 bases between them. The CDR3 runs 17 residues. Germline V gene sequence: CDR1 SGHTA, CDR2 FQGNSA.

V and J are TRBV4-1 and TRBJ2-3, with 7 bases matching TRBD2. The germline V gene encodes CDR1 MGHRA and CDR2 YSYEKL. CDR3 size: 15 residues. Trimming took 1 base from V and 4 from J; bases not matched to a gene: 5. The CDR3 loop is CASSQVGGSADTQYF. The CDR3 nucleotides are TGCGCCAGCAGCCAAGTAGGCGGGAGCGCAGATACGCAGTATTTT.

The chain carries TRBV7-3 and TRBJ2-3; D perhaps matches TRBD1 (6 bases). The V end was cut by 8 bases, the J end by 5 bases, with 14 bases between. The CDR3 has 13 residues. Germline loops: CDR1 SGHTA, CDR2 FQGTGA. CDR3 coding DNA: TGTGCCAGCGGCCCAAACAGGGAAGATACGCAGTATTTT. Translation: CASGPNREDTQYF.

The J gene is TRBJ1-1, the V gene TRBV2; D not resolved. The CDR3 is 14 residues long. V was trimmed by 4 bases and J by 1 base, leaving 10 bases between them. CDR1 and CDR2 from the germline V gene are SNHLY and FYNNEI. CDR3 sequence: CASSVVWRNTEAFF. The CDR3 DNA sequence: TGTGCCAGCAGTGTCGTTTGGAGGAACACTGAAGCTTTCTTT.

The chain links TRBV10-3 to TRBJ1-1, with D possibly being TRBD1 (5 bases). V was trimmed by 4 bases and J by 8 bases, leaving 17 bases between them. Germline V gives CDR1 ENHRY, CDR2 SYGVKD. CDR3 length: 14 residues. CDR3 DNA sequence: TGTGCCATCAGTGCGGGGGACGGCGTGATAGAAGCTTTCTTT. Protein: CAISAGDGVIEAFF.

The CDR3, as DNA: TGCGCCAGCAGCTTGGGGACAGGGGGCGGCACAGATACGCAGTATTTT. Its translation is CASSLGTGGGTDTQYF. The chain uses TRBV5-1 and TRBJ2-3; TRBD1 aligns across 11 bases. Unmatched junction bases numbered 1, after V lost 0 bases and J lost 1 base. Germline V gene data show CDR1 as SGHRS and CDR2 as YFSETQ. The CDR3 length is 16 residues.

V is TRBV6-5 and J is TRBJ2-7, with 9 bases that match TRBD2. The CDR3 contains 14 residues. The V gene end was trimmed by 6 bases and the J gene end by 5 bases; junction bases not matched to a gene: 8. Germline lookup yields CDR1 MNHEY and CDR2 SVGAGI. CDR3 sequence (DNA): TGTGCCAGCAGCCTTCGTATAGCGGGGGACGAGCAGTACTTC. Translated, it gives CASSLRIAGDEQYF.